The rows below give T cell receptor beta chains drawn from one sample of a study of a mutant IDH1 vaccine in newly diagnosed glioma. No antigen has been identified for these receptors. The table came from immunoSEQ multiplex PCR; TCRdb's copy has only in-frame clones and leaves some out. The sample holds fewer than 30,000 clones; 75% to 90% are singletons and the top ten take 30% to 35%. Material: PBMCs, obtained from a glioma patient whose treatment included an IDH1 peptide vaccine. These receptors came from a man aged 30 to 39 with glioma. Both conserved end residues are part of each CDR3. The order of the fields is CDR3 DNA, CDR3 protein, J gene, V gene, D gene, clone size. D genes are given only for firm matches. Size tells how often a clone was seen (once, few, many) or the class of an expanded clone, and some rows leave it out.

TGTGCCAGCAGCTTGGCCCAGTTGGGGGAGCGTGCCTATGGCTACACCTTC,CASSLAQLGERAYGYTF,TRBJ1-2,TRBV5-4,-,-
TGTGCCAGCAGCGTAGGAGGGATTAGCAATCAGCCCCAGCATTTT,CASSVGGISNQPQHF,TRBJ1-5,TRBV9,-,-
TGTGCCAGCAGTGAGGCAGGGGTCTATGGCTACACCTTC,CASSEAGVYGYTF,TRBJ1-2,TRBV6-1,-,-
TGTGCCAGCAGCCGCAGAAACACTGAAGCTTTCTTT,CASSRRNTEAFF,TRBJ1-1,TRBV7-2,-,few
TGCGCCAGCGGACGGTCCGCCAATGAGCAGTTCTTC,CASGRSANEQFF,TRBJ2-1,TRBV10-2,-,-
TGTGCCAGCAGTACCCTCCTAGCGGGGGAAGGGGAGCAGTACTTC,CASSTLLAGEGEQYF,TRBJ2-7,TRBV6-5,TRBD2,-
TGTGCCTGGAGCCGACTAGCTCCCTACGAGCAGTACTTC,CAWSRLAPYEQYF,TRBJ2-7,TRBV30,TRBD2,-
TGTGCCAGCAGTAGAGTATGGGGGTCTGATCAGCCCCAGCATTTT,CASSRVWGSDQPQHF,TRBJ1-5,TRBV6-5,-,-
TGTGCCAGCAGCTACTGGGGGGGAATGAACACTGAAGCTTTCTTT,CASSYWGGMNTEAFF,TRBJ1-1,TRBV5-6,-,-
TGCGCCAGCAGCTCCTTCCGGACCAATGAGCAGTTCTTC,CASSSFRTNEQFF,TRBJ2-1,TRBV5-1,-,-
TGCGCCAGCAGCCAAACGTTCGGAGGAGCCAAAAACATTCAGTACTTC,CASSQTFGGAKNIQYF,TRBJ2-4,TRBV4-3,-,-
TGTGCCAGCAGCGTAGAACCAGGGGTTGCGGATCAGTACTTC,CASSVEPGVADQYF,TRBJ2-7,TRBV9,-,large
TGTGCCAGTAGTGGCAGGGAGTCCCCCACAGATACGCAGTATTTT,CASSGRESPTDTQYF,TRBJ2-3,TRBV19,-,-
TGCGCCAGCAGCTTGGAAGGGGCTACCAATTCACCCCTCCACTTT,CASSLEGATNSPLHF,TRBJ1-6,TRBV5-1,-,-
TGCGCCAGCAGCTTGTCGCCCTCCTACGAGCAGTACTTC,CASSLSPSYEQYF,TRBJ2-7,TRBV5-1,-,-
TGTGCCAGCAGTGAGGGGGGCCTCTACAATGAGCAGTTCTTC,CASSEGGLYNEQFF,TRBJ2-1,TRBV25-1,-,-
TGCGCCAGCAGAACCGGGACAGGTATTAAAGATGGCTACACCTTC,CASRTGTGIKDGYTF,TRBJ1-2,TRBV5-1,TRBD1,-
TGTGCCAGCAACCCCGACAGGGCCCAAGAGACCCAGTACTTC,CASNPDRAQETQYF,TRBJ2-5,TRBV6-1,TRBD1,-
TGTGCCAGCAGCTTGGCAGGGACTAACACTGAAGCTTTCTTT,CASSLAGTNTEAFF,TRBJ1-1,TRBV5-6,-,few
TGTGCCAGCAGCTTAGAGCGGGACCTGAGCACAGATACGCAGTATTTT,CASSLERDLSTDTQYF,TRBJ2-3,TRBV7-2,TRBD2,-
TGTGCCAGCAGTTACTTGGGGGCAGGGAGGGAGACTGAAGCTTTCTTT,CASSYLGAGRETEAFF,TRBJ1-1,TRBV6-5,-,-
TGTGCCAGCAGCTTGGGGCAGGGGAGTTTCTTT,CASSLGQGSFF,TRBJ1-1,TRBV11-2,-,-
TGTGCCAGCAGCGGTTGGGGTCCCAGCTCCTACGAGCAGTACTTC,CASSGWGPSSYEQYF,TRBJ2-7,TRBV7-9,-,-
TGTGCCAGCAGTGAAGCGGCCGGCAGTCCCTTGAACACTGAAGCTTTCTTT,CASSEAAGSPLNTEAFF,TRBJ1-1,TRBV2,-,-
TGTGCCAGCAGCCGCGTTCGGACTAGCTCCTACGAGCAGTACTTC,CASSRVRTSSYEQYF,TRBJ2-7,TRBV5-6,TRBD2,-
TGTGCCAGCAGCTTGGCCGGCGGGGCTCGGGATGAGCAGTTCTTC,CASSLAGGARDEQFF,TRBJ2-1,TRBV5-4,-,-
TGTGCCAGCAGTGAAAACCCTAGCGGGAGCACAGATACGCAGTATTTT,CASSENPSGSTDTQYF,TRBJ2-3,TRBV6-1,TRBD2,-
TGTGCCAGTAACCCCAGGGGGAACACTGAAGCTTTCTTT,CASNPRGNTEAFF,TRBJ1-1,TRBV19,-,-
TGTGCCAGCACCTACACAGATACGCAGTATTTT,CASTYTDTQYF,TRBJ2-3,TRBV5-4,-,-
TGCGCCAGCAGCCCAAGGACAGGGCCAGATACGCAGTATTTT,CASSPRTGPDTQYF,TRBJ2-3,TRBV10-1,TRBD1,-
TGCGCCAGCAGCCCTGACAGGGGGCTGGAACATGAGCAGTTCTTC,CASSPDRGLEHEQFF,TRBJ2-1,TRBV5-1,TRBD1,-
TGTGCCAGCAGCCAAGATCGGGGTATTAGTGAGCAGTTCTTC,CASSQDRGISEQFF,TRBJ2-1,TRBV14,-,-